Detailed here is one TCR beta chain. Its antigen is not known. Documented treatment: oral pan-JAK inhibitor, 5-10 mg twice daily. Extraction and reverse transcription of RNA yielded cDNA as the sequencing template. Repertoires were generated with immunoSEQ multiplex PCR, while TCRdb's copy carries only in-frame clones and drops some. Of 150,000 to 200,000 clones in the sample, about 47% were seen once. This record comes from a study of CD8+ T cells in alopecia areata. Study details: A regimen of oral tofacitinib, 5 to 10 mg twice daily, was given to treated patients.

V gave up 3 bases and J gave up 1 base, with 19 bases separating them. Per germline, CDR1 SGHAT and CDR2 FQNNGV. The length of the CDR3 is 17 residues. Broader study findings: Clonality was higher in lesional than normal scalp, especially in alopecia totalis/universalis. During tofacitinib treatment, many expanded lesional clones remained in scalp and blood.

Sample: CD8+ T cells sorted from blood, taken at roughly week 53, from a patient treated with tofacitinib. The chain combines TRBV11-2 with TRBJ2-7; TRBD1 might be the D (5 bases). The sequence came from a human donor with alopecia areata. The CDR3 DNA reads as TGTGCCAGCAGCTTTCGACCCAGGGCGGACGGTTCCTACGAGCAGTACTTC. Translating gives CASSFRPRADGSYEQYF.